This T cell receptor (delta chain) appears in the sequencing data of a study of Vδ1+ human thymocytes. General study points: Approximately 20% of thymic delta-chain sequences were Vdelta2, with few Vdelta3, unlike blood Vdelta1+ controls. Thymic TRG and TRD repertoires appeared highly polyclonal, with Gaussian CDR3 length distributions.

This clone was found a few times. Its specificity is unknown. The CDR3 runs to 21 residues. The V segment lost 2 bases and the J segment 3 bases; nucleotides outside the gene matches: 22. CDR1 is TSWWSYY, CDR2 QGS, per germline. RNA was extracted from the cells and then reverse transcribed. Pooled V-gene forward primers with one constant-region reverse primer generated the CDR3 amplicons by multiplex PCR. TCRdb re-analyzed the multiplex PCR reads via CATT. In the table there are roughly 56,000 delta-chain clones, approximately 15% of which are singletons. The receptor was derived from a girl less than two years old who had congenital heart surgery. The sample was Vdelta1+ gamma-delta thymocytes from the thymus. Subset given: FACS-sorted CD3+ TCRalphabeta- TCRVdelta1+ TCRVdelta2- thymocytes. V and J are TRDV1 and TRDJ1, with 9 bases identical to TRDD3. The CDR3 loop is CALGETFPVLGDTWQADKLIF. CDR3 coding DNA: TGTGCTCTTGGGGAAACCTTCCCCGTACTGGGGGACACGTGGCAGGCCGATAAACTCATCTTT.